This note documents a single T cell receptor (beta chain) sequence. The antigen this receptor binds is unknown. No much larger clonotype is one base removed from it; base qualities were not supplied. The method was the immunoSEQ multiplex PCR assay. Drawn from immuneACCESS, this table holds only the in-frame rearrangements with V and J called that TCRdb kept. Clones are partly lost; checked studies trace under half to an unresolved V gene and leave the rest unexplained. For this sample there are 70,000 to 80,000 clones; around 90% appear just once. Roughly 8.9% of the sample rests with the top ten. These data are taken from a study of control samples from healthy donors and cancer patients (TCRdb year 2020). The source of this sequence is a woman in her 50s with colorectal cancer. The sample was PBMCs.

CDR3 sequence: CASSSQSESYGYTF. The nucleotide sequence reads as follows: TGTGCCAGCAGCTCCCAGTCAGAGTCCTATGGCTACACCTTC. The receptor chain draws on TRBV28 and TRBJ1-2, with the identity of the D gene unclear. V is pared back by 6 bases and J by 4 bases, with 15 bases lying between the germline termini. From the germline V gene, CDR1 is MDHEN and CDR2 is SYDVKM. The CDR3 spans 14 residues, from the cysteine through the phenylalanine. Just CDR3 DNA is preserved here, 42 bases in frame from base 1.